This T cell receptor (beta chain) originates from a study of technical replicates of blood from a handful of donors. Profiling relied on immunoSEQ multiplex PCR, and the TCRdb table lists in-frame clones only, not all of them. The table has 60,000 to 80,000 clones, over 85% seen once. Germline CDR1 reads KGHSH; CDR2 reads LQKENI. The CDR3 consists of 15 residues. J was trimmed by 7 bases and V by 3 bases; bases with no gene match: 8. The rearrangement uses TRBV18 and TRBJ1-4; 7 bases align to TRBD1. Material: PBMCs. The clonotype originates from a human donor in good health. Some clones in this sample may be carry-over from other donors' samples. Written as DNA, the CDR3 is TGTGCCAGCTCACCCGGGGACAGCCGCAGTGAAAAACTGTTTTTT. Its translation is CASSPGDSRSEKLFF.